Presented here are 30 T cell receptor beta chains from one specimen sequenced in a study of cytomegalovirus exposure and HLA in healthy donors. PCR primers comprised 60 Vbeta and 13 Jbeta primers. TCRdb keeps only in-frame clones here, not all; method: immunoSEQ multiplex PCR. The data contain over 100,000 clones, approximately 80% of them seen just once; the ten biggest clones take up roughly 3.9%. The sample consisted of PBMCs. These TCRs come from a male donor in good health and CMV-seropositive.

This clone was recorded only once. The J gene is TRBJ2-2, the V gene TRBV9; the match to TRBD2 covers 9 bases. Per germline, CDR1 SGDLS and CDR2 YYNGEE. Germline trimming cut 4 bases from V and 7 bases from J; bases unmatched to any gene: 11. The CDR3 loop spans 16 amino acids. The CDR3 DNA sequence: TGTGCCAGCAGCCTCCGGGTGTTAGCGGGAGTCGGGGAGCTGTTTTTT. This encodes CASSLRVLAGVGELFF.

The genes are TRBV28 and TRBJ2-3, with 10 nucleotides matching TRBD2. The CDR3 extends over 15 amino acids. Germline loops: CDR1 MDHEN, CDR2 SYDVKM. V lost 6 bases and J lost 3; bases outside the gene matches: 6. CDR3: CASSTLAGVTDTQYF. CDR3 nucleotide sequence: TGTGCCAGCAGCACCCTAGCGGGAGTAACAGATACGCAGTATTTT.

This clone came up a few times. V is TRBV6-1 and J is TRBJ2-3; D might be TRBD1 (6 bases). The CDR3 runs 13 residues. V shed 6 bases and J shed 5 bases, with 12 bases lying between them. Germline V CDR1 and CDR2: MNHNS, SASEGT. CDR3 sequence reads: CASSGQPLDTQYF. The CDR3 coding sequence is TGTGCCAGCAGCGGACAGCCGTTAGATACGCAGTATTTT.

In this sample, this clone turned up once. The chain carries TRBV5-4 and TRBJ2-1, with a possible D match to TRBD2 (6 bases). The V gene lost 0 bases and the J gene lost 10 bases, with 11 bases spanning the gap. The CDR3 has 13 residues. The germline gives CDR1 SGHNT, CDR2 YYREEE (reference sequence). CDR3 region: CASSLAGVLEQFF. Here the CDR3 DNA reads TGTGCCAGCAGCTTGGCGGGGGTATTGGAGCAGTTCTTC.

V is TRBV10-3 and J is TRBJ1-5; 9 positions agree with TRBD1. The CDR3 runs to 14 residues. V dropped 3 bases and J dropped 5; count of bases not matched to a gene: 2. Germline-derived CDR1 and CDR2 are ENHRY and SYGVKD. Written as DNA, the CDR3 is TGTGCCATCAGTGAAGGACAGGGGTATCAGCCCCAGCATTTT. This codes for CAISEGQGYQPQHF.

The rearrangement links TRBV6-5 to TRBJ1-5, with 7 bases aligning to TRBD1. This CDR3 spans 15 amino acids. Trimming removed 4 bases from V and 2 bases from J; junction bases left unmatched: 5. The germline gives CDR1 MNHEY, CDR2 SVGAGI. CDR3 in amino acids: CASSSTGIGNQPQHF. The CDR3 nucleotides read TGTGCCAGCAGTTCGACAGGGATCGGCAATCAGCCCCAGCATTTT.

This clone was detected once. The genes are TRBV7-9 and TRBJ2-5, with D perhaps TRBD2 (6 bases). The CDR3 covers 15 residues. Germline CDR1 and CDR2: SEHNR and FQNEAQ (reference sequence). With 3 bases removed from V and 5 bases from J, the gap between germline ends came to 16 bases. The CDR3 sequence is CASSFAGPSVETQYF. The CDR3 DNA follows: TGTGCCAGCAGCTTTGCTGGCCCTAGCGTGGAGACCCAGTACTTC.

This clone appeared once. V usage is TRBV5-4 and J usage is TRBJ2-4; TRBD1 matches 10 bases. Germline CDR1 and CDR2: SGHNT and YYREEE (reference sequence). J gave up 2 bases and V 0 bases, and 2 bases lay outside the gene matches. The CDR3 consists of 16 residues. The CDR3 region has the DNA TGTGCCAGCAGCTTGGCGACAGGGGGCACCAAAAACATTCAGTACTTC. Translation gives CASSLATGGTKNIQYF.

V and J are TRBV11-2 and TRBJ2-5; TRBD1 agrees at 9 bases. V dropped 5 bases and J dropped 3; count of bases not matched to a gene: 7. Germline V gene sequence: CDR1 SGHAT, CDR2 FQNNGV. The CDR3 length is 15 residues. This chain's CDR3 is CASSRDRVTEETQYF. CDR3 DNA sequence: TGTGCCAGCAGCCGGGACAGGGTAACAGAAGAGACCCAGTACTTC.

The gene calls are TRBV9 and TRBJ2-2; 10 bases match TRBD1. Germline V gene sequence: CDR1 SGDLS, CDR2 YYNGEE. The CDR3 loop spans 15 amino acids. Losses at the gene ends were 2 bases for V and 5 bases for J; bases not matched to a gene: 3. The CDR3 loop reads CASSVGTGVTGELFF. Here the CDR3 DNA reads TGTGCCAGCAGCGTCGGGACAGGGGTAACCGGGGAGCTGTTTTTT.

V and J are TRBV4-1 and TRBJ2-7; tentative D call: TRBD1 (5 bases). This CDR3 is 12 amino acids long. Germline CDR1 reads MGHRA; CDR2 reads YSYEKL. Trimming took off 3 bases at V and 5 bases at J, with 8 bases between the two ends. In DNA, the CDR3 is TGCGCCAGCAGCCACCAGGGTCACGAGCAGTACTTC. It is translated as CASSHQGHEQYF.

This clone was observed a handful of times. The chain carries TRBV11-2 and TRBJ1-4; no reliable D call. Germline loops: CDR1 SGHAT, CDR2 FQNNGV. CDR3 length: 14 residues. Trimming shortened V by 7 bases and J by 6 bases, and 15 bases separated the two germline ends. CDR3 coding DNA: TGTGCCAGCACCCTGGGCCTCGGATATGAAAAACTGTTTTTT. It codes for CASTLGLGYEKLFF.

On this clone: Other DNA sequences in the sample encode the same CDR3. The chain carries TRBV29-1 and TRBJ2-7; 10 nucleotides line up with TRBD1. With V trimmed by 7 bases and J by 4 bases, 4 bases remained unmatched. CDR3 length: 12 residues. The V gene's germline CDR1 is SQVTM and CDR2 ANQGSEA. The CDR3 region has the DNA TGCAGCGCCCGGACAGGGGGGTACGAGCAGTACTTC. Its translation: CSARTGGYEQYF.

Details on this clone: The same CDR3 can be traced to other DNA sequences in this sample. This chain connects TRBV4-1 to TRBJ2-3; TRBD2 agrees at 11 bases. The CDR3 totals 17 residues. Germline V gives CDR1 MGHRA, CDR2 YSYEKL. V lost 0 bases to trimming and J lost 5 bases; unmatched junction nucleotides: 7. The CDR3 sequence: CASSQEALAGAGDTQYF. In DNA, the CDR3 is TGCGCCAGCAGCCAAGAAGCACTAGCGGGGGCGGGAGATACGCAGTATTTT.

This chain links TRBV10-3 with TRBJ1-2; D gene unclear. Germline CDR1 and CDR2: ENHRY and SYGVKD. V was trimmed by 2 bases and J by 4 bases, leaving 14 bases between them. CDR3 length: 15 residues. CDR3 amino acids: CAISEVGEAGYGYTF. CDR3 in DNA: TGTGCCATCAGTGAGGTGGGAGAGGCGGGCTATGGCTACACCTTC.

The J gene is TRBJ1-2, the V gene TRBV25-1, with D possibly being TRBD1 (6 bases). CDR3 length equals 17 residues. From germline, CDR1 is MGHDK and CDR2 SYGVNS. Trimming pared 6 bases from V and 0 bases from J, leaving 20 bases between. CDR3 sequence: CASSRGTPSSPNYGYTF. The CDR3 coding sequence is TGTGCCAGCAGCCGAGGGACACCCAGCAGCCCTAACTATGGCTACACCTTC.

On this clone itself: One junction end does not reproduce the germline sequence, and a read error may be involved. The genes are TRBV7-9 and TRBJ2-7, with a tentative D call TRBD2 (5 bases). The CDR3 totals 15 residues. CDR1 is SEHNR and CDR2 is FQNEAQ in the germline V gene (reference sequence). The CDR3: CSSSGGLPSPYEQYF. Written as DNA, the CDR3 is TGTTCCAGCAGCGGCGGGTTGCCCTCCCCCTACGAGCAGTACTTC.

The rearrangement uses TRBV28 and TRBJ1-6; 10 nucleotides agree with TRBD1. CDR3 length: 18 amino acids. With 7 bases clipped from V and 1 base from J, the junction kept 10 bases outside the gene matches. Germline CDR1 is MDHEN and CDR2 is SYDVKM. CDR3 region: CASTLWTGGNSYNSPLHF. CDR3 coding DNA: TGTGCCAGCACCTTATGGACAGGGGGTAATTCCTATAATTCACCCCTCCACTTT.

The V call is TRBV29-1, the J call TRBJ2-3; D unclear. The CDR3 spans 12 residues. The germline gives CDR1 SQVTM, CDR2 ANQGSEA. V lost 6 bases and J 2 bases, leaving 9 bases between the germline ends. The CDR3 region has the DNA TGCAGCGTGTGGAGCGACACAGATACGCAGTATTTT. Translated, it gives CSVWSDTDTQYF.

The genes are TRBV10-3 and TRBJ1-4, with 12 bases fitting TRBD1. Germline CDR1 and CDR2: ENHRY and SYGVKD. The junction had 1 base not matched to a gene; V was cut back by 3 bases and J by 8 bases. The CDR3 runs 14 residues. The CDR3 region has the DNA TGTGCCATCAGTGAAGGGACAGGGGGCGAAAAACTGTTTTTT. Translating gives CAISEGTGGEKLFF.

This sequence joins TRBV25-1 and TRBJ1-4; TRBD1 matches 7 bases. CDR1 and CDR2 from the germline V gene are MGHDK and SYGVNS. This CDR3 comprises 13 residues. The V segment lost 6 bases and the J segment 8 bases; nucleotides outside the gene matches: 6. The CDR3 here is CASRKGAQEKLFF. The DNA for the CDR3 is TGTGCCAGCAGAAAGGGGGCCCAGGAAAAACTGTTTTTT.

This chain links TRBV6-1 with TRBJ2-7; 9 positions agree with TRBD2. The V gene end was trimmed by 6 bases and the J gene end by 0 bases; junction bases not matched to a gene: 6. Germline CDR1 reads MNHNS; CDR2 reads SASEGT. The CDR3 extends over 15 amino acids. CDR3 coding DNA: TGTGCCAGCAGCAGTTCTAGCGGGGACTCCTACGAGCAGTACTTC. Amino acid sequence: CASSSSSGDSYEQYF.

The V and J genes are TRBV4-2 and TRBJ2-7, with no clear D. The CDR3 is 14 amino acids. Germline V gene lookup returns CDR1 LGHNA and CDR2 YNFKEQ. V was pared by 0 bases and J by 2 bases, with 8 bases between. The chain's CDR3 is CASSQDRRAYEQYF. For the CDR3, the DNA is TGTGCCAGCAGCCAAGACCGGAGAGCCTACGAGCAGTACTTC.

Remarks on this clone: The junction does not match germline at one end; this may be a read error. In nucleotides, the CDR3 is TGTTCCAGCGGATTAACAGGGGACGAGCAGTACTTC. Translation gives CSSGLTGDEQYF. The rearrangement uses TRBV7-9 and TRBJ2-7; 7 nucleotides match TRBD1. Germline CDR1 is SEHNR and CDR2 is FQNEAQ (reference sequence). The CDR3 runs to 12 residues. The complete variable domain, with remaining parts taken from reference TRBV7-9 and TRBJ2-7, reads DTGVSQNPRHKITKRGQNVTFRCDPISEHNRLYWYRQTLGQGPEFLTYFQNEAQLEKSRLLSDRFSAERPKGSFSTLEIQRTEQGDSAMYLCSSGLTGDEQYFGPGTRLTVT.

This clone was found a few times. The rearrangement uses TRBV5-1 and TRBJ2-2; D may be TRBD1 (6 bases). Germline CDR1 and CDR2: SGHRS and YFSETQ. This CDR3 has 16 amino acids. Trimming removed 1 base from V and 0 bases from J, with 10 bases in between. The CDR3 protein is CASSLRGSANTGELFF. Here the CDR3 DNA reads TGCGCCAGCAGCTTGAGGGGGAGCGCGAACACCGGGGAGCTGTTTTTT.

The rearrangement uses TRBV23-1 and TRBJ2-5, with TRBD2 identical over 9 bases. TRBV23-1 belongs to the ORF category, with a function that is uncertain. J lost 0 bases, V lost 5 bases, and 13 bases had no gene match. This CDR3 is built from 18 residues. The CDR3 bases are TGCGCCAGCAGTTGGCTAGCGGGGAGTTATCTGTACCAAGAGACCCAGTACTTC. Its translation is CASSWLAGSYLYQETQYF.

In the case of this clone: Other nucleotide sequences in the sample specify the same CDR3. The rearrangement links TRBV7-2 to TRBJ2-7; 12 positions match TRBD1. This CDR3 region has 14 residues. Germline assignment: CDR1 SGHTA and CDR2 FQGNSA. V was pared by 5 bases and J by 4 bases, with 3 bases of the junction left unmatched. This CDR3 is CASSRDRGPYEQYF. In nucleotides, the CDR3 is TGTGCCAGCAGCCGGGACAGGGGGCCTTACGAGCAGTACTTC.

The sample holds a few counts of this clone. The V gene is TRBV19, the J gene TRBJ1-1; D ambiguous. The CDR3 covers 14 residues. Per germline, CDR1 LNHDA and CDR2 SQIVND (reference sequence). V was cut by 3 bases and J by 1 base, with 9 bases left in between. The CDR3, as DNA: TGTGCCAGTAGTATTTCTATGAGGAACACTGAAGCTTTCTTT. Protein: CASSISMRNTEAFF.

The chain uses TRBV14 and TRBJ1-1; 9 nucleotides match TRBD1. Looked up from germline, CDR1 is SGHDN and CDR2 is FVKESK. Trimming took 7 bases from V and 2 from J; bases not matched to a gene: 14. The CDR3 runs to 17 residues. CDR3 sequence (DNA): TGTGCCAGCAACTCGGAGGGACAGGGCGGATCAAACACTGAAGCTTTCTTT. Its protein is CASNSEGQGGSNTEAFF.

This sequence joins TRBV4-1 and TRBJ1-2, with D uncertain. Germline loops: CDR1 MGHRA, CDR2 YSYEKL. This CDR3 comprises 14 residues. V was pared by 6 bases and J by 5 bases, with 16 bases between. DNA for the CDR3: TGCGCCAGCAGACCCGTCCCAGGTGATTATGGCTACACCTTC. Its translation: CASRPVPGDYGYTF.